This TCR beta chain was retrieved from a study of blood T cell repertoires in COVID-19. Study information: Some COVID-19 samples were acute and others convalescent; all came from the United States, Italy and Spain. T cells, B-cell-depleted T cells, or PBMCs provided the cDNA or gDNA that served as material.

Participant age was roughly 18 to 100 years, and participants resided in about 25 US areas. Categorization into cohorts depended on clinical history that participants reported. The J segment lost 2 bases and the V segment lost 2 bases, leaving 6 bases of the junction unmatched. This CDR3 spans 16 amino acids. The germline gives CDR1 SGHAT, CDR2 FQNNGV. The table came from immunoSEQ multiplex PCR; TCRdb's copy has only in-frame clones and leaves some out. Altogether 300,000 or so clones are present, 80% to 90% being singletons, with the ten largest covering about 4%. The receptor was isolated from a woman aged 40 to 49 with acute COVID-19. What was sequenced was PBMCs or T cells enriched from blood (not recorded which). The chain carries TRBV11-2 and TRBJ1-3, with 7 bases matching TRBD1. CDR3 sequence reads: CASSLRGQGAGNTIYF. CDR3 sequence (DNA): TGTGCCAGCAGCTTAAGGGGGCAGGGGGCTGGAAACACCATATATTTT.